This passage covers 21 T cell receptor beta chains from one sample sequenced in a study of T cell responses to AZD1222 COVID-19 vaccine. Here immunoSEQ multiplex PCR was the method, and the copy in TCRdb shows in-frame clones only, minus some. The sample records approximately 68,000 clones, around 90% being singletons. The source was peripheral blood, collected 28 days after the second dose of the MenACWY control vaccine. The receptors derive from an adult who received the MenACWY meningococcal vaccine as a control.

The CDR3 DNA follows: TGTGCCAGTAGGCCCAATTCGAACACTGAAGCTTTCTTT. It yields the protein CASRPNSNTEAFF. The chain uses TRBV19 and TRBJ1-1; D ambiguous. V was pared by 6 bases and J by 1 base, with 9 bases between. Looked up from germline, CDR1 is LNHDA and CDR2 is SQIVND (reference sequence). The CDR3 is 13 residues long.

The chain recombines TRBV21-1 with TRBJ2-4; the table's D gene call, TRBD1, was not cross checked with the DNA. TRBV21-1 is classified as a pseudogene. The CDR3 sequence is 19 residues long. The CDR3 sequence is CASSRRPGLDLLAKNIQYF. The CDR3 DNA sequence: TGTGCCAGCAGCAGAAGGCCAGGGCTAGACCTCCTAGCCAAAAACATTCAGTACTTC.

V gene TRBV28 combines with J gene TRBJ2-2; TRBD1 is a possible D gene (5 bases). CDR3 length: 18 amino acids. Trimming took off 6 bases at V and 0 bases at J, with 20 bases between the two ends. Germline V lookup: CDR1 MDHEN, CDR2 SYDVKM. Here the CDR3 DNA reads TGTGCCAGCAGCCCGATGACAGAAACATTCGCGAACACCGGGGAGCTGTTTTTT. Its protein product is CASSPMTETFANTGELFF.

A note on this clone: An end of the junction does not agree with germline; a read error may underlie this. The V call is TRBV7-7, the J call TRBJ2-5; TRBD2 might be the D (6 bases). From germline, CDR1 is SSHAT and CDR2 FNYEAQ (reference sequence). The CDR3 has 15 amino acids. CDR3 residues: CASSRNPGEQETQYF. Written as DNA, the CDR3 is TGTGCTAGCAGCCGCAACCCGGGAGAACAAGAGACCCAGTACTTC.

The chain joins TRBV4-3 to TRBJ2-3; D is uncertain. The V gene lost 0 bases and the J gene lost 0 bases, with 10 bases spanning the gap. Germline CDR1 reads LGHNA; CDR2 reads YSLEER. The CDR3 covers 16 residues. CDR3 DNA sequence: TGCGCCAGCAGCCAAGATCCCGGCAGAAGCACAGATACGCAGTATTTT. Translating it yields CASSQDPGRSTDTQYF.

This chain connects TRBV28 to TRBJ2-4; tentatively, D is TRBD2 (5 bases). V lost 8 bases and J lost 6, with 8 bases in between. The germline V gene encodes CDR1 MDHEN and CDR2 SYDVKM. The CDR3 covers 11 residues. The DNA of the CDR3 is TGTGCCAGCGGAGAGGGAAACATTCAGTACTTC. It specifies CASGEGNIQYF.

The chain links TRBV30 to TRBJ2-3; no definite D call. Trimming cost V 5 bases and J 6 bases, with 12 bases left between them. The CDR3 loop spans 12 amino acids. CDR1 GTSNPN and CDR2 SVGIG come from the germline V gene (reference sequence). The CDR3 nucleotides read TGTGCCTGGGTTCCCATAGGGGATACGCAGTATTTT. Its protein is CAWVPIGDTQYF.

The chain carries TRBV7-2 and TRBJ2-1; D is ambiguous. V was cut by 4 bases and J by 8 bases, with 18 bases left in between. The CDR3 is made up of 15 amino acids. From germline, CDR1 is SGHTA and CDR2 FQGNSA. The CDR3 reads CASSSPGVPTDEQFF. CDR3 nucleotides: TGTGCCAGCAGCTCCCCCGGAGTTCCTACCGATGAGCAGTTCTTC.

CDR3 residues: CASSPRTGGWSEAFF. DNA of the CDR3: TGTGCCAGTAGTCCCCGGACAGGGGGGTGGTCTGAAGCTTTCTTT. The chain couples TRBV19 to TRBJ1-1; 10 nucleotides match TRBD1. There are 15 residues in the CDR3. Trimming at V came to 5 bases and at J to 6 bases, leaving 9 bases not matched to a gene. Germline CDR1 LNHDA, CDR2 SQIVND (reference sequence).

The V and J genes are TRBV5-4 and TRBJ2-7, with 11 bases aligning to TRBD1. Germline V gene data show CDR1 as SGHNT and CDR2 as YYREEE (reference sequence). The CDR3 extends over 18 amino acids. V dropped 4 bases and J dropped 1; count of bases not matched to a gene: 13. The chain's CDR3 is CASSTRDRGSIGSYEQYF. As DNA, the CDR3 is TGTGCCAGCAGCACCCGGGACAGGGGGAGTATCGGGTCCTACGAGCAGTACTTC.

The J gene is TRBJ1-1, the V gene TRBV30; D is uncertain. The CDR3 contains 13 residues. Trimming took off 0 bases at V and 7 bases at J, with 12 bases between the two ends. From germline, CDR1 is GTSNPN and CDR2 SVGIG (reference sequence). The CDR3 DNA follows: TGTGCCTGGAGTGTGAGGACGCTTGATGAAGCTTTCTTT. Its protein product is CAWSVRTLDEAFF.

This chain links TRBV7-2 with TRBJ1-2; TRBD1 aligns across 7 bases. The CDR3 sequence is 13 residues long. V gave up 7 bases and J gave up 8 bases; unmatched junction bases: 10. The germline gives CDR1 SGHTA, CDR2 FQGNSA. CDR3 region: CASTASEGAGYTF. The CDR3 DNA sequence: TGTGCCAGCACGGCTTCTGAGGGGGCCGGCTACACCTTC.

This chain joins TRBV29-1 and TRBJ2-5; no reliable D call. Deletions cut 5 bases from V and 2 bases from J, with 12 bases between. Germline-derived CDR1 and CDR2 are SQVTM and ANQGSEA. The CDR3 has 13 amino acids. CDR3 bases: TGCAGCGTTTCGCCCACCCATCAAGAGACCCAGTACTTC. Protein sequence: CSVSPTHQETQYF.

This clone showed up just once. DNA for the CDR3: TGTGCCAGCAGCTTTAGGCGGGAGCAGTACTTC. This gives the protein CASSFRREQYF. The genes are TRBV5-6 and TRBJ2-7; no reliable D call. Trimming took off 2 bases at V and 7 bases at J, with 7 bases between the two ends. Per germline, CDR1 SGHDT and CDR2 YYEEEE. This CDR3 has 11 amino acids.

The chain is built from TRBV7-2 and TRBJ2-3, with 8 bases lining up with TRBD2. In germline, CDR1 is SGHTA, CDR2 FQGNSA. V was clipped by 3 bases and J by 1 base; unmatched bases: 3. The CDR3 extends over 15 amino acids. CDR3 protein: CASSFGRAGTDTQYF. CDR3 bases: TGTGCCAGCAGCTTCGGGAGGGCCGGCACAGATACGCAGTATTTT.

The CDR3 protein is CASTTDRDYGYTF. The CDR3 nucleotides read TGTGCCAGCACGACCGACAGGGACTATGGCTACACCTTC. The chain recombines TRBV25-1 with TRBJ1-2; 7 nucleotides line up with TRBD1. With 7 bases clipped from V and 3 bases from J, the junction kept 5 bases outside the gene matches. The germline V gene has CDR1 MGHDK and CDR2 SYGVNS. This CDR3 spans 13 amino acids.

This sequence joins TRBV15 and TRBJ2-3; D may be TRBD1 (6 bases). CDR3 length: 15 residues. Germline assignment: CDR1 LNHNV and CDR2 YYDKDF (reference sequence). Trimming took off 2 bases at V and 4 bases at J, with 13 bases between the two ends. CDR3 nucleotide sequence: TGTGCCACCAGCAGATTGCAGGGGTCCGCAGATACGCAGTATTTT. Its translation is CATSRLQGSADTQYF. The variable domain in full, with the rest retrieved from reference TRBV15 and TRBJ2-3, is DAMVIQNPRYQVTQFGKPVTLSCSQTLNHNVMYWYQQKSSQAPKLLFHYYDKDFNNEADTPDNFQSRRPNTSFCFLDIRSPGLGDTAMYLCATSRLQGSADTQYFGPGTRLTVL.

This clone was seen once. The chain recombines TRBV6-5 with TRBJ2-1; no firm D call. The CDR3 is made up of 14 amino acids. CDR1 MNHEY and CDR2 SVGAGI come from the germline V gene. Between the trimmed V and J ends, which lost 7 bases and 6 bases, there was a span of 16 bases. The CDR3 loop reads CASTNGERGNEQFF. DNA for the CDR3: TGTGCCAGCACCAACGGAGAGAGAGGCAATGAGCAGTTCTTC.

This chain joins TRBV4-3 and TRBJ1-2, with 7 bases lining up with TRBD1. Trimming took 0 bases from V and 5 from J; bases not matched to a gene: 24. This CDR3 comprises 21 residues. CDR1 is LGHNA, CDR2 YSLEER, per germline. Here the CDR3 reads CASSQDLGQVHINPPLYGYTF. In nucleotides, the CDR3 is TGCGCCAGCAGCCAAGATCTAGGACAGGTCCATATTAACCCTCCCCTTTATGGCTACACCTTC.

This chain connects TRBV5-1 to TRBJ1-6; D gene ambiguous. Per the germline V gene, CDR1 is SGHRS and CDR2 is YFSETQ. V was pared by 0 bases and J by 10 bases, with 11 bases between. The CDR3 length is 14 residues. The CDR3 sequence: CASSLAGLASPLHF. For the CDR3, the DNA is TGCGCCAGCAGCTTGGCGGGGTTGGCGTCACCCCTCCACTTT.

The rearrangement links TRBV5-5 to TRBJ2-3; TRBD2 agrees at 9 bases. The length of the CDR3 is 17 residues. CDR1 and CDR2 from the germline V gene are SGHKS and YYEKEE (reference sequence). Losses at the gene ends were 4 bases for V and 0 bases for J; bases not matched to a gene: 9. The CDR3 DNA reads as TGTGCCAGCAGCCCCCTGCTGCGGGGGGGTAGCACAGATACGCAGTATTTT. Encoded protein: CASSPLLRGGSTDTQYF.